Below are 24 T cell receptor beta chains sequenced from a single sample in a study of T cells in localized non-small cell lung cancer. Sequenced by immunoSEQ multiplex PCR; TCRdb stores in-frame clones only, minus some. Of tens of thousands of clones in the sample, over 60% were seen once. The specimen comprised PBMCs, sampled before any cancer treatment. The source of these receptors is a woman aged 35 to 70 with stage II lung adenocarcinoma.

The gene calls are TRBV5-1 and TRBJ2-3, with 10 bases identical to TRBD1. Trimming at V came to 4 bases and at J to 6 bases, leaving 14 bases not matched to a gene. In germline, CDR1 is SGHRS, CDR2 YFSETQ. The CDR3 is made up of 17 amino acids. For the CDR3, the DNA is TGCGCCAGCAGCCGTGGGACAGGGGCAAGGTTTGGGGATACGCAGTATTTT. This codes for CASSRGTGARFGDTQYF.

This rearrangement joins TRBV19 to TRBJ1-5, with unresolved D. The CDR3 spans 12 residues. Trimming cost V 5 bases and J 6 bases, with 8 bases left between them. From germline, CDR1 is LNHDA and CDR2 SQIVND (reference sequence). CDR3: CASSLLGQPQHF. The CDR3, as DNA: TGTGCCAGTAGTCTTCTAGGTCAGCCCCAGCATTTT. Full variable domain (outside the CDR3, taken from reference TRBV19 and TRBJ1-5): DGGITQSPKYLFRKEGQNVTLSCEQNLNHDAMYWYRQDPGQGLRLIYYSQIVNDFQKGDIAEGYSVSREKKESFPLTVTSAQKNPTAFYLCASSLLGQPQHFGDGTRLSIL.

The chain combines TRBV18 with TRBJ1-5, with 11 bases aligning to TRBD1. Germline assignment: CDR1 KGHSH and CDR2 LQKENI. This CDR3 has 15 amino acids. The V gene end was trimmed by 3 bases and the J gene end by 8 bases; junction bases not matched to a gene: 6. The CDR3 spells CASSPGTGGLEPQHF. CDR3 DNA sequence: TGTGCCAGCTCACCCGGGACAGGGGGGCTTGAGCCCCAGCATTTT.

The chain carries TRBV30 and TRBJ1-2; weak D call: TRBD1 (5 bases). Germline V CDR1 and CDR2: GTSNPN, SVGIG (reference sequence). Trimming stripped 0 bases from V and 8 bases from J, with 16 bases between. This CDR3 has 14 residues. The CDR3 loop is CAWSVLAGTQGYTF. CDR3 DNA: TGTGCCTGGAGTGTACTAGCGGGGACGCAGGGCTACACCTTC.

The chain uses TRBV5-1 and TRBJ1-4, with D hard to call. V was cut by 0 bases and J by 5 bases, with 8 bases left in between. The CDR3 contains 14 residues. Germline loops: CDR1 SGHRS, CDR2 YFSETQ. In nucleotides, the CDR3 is TGCGCCAGCAGCTTGGGGACGGAGAATGAAAAACTGTTTTTT. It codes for CASSLGTENEKLFF.

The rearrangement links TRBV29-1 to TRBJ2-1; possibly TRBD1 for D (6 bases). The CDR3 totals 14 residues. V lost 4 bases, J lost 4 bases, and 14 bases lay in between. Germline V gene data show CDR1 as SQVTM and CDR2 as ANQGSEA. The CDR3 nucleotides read TGCAGCGTTGTTACAGGGCCCTCTTACAATGAGCAGTTCTTC. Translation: CSVVTGPSYNEQFF.

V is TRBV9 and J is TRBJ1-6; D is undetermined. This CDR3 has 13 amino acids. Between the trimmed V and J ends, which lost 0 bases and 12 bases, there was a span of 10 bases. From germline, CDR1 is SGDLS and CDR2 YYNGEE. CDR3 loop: CASSVGGAEPLHF. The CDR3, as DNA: TGTGCCAGCAGCGTAGGTGGCGCCGAACCCCTCCACTTT.

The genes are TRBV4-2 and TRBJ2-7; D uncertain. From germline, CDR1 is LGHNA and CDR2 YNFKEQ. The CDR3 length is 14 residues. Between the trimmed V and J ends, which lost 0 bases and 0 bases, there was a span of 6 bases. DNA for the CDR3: TGTGCCAGCAGCCAAGACTCAAGCTCCTACGAGCAGTACTTC. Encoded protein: CASSQDSSSYEQYF.

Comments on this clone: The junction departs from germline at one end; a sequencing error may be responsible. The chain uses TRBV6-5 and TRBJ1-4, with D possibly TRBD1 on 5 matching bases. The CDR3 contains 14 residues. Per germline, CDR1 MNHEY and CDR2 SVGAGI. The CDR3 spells CASSYSTLGEGTVF. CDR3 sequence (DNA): TGTGCCAGCAGTTACTCGACCCTAGGGGAGGGGACTGTTTTT.

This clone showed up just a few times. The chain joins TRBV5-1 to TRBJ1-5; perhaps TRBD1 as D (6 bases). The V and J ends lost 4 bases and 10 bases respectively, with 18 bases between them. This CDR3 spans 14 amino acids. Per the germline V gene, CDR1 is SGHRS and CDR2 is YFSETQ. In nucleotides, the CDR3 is TGCGCCAGCAGCGCGGGGGCAGGGGAAGGTCCCCAGCATTTT. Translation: CASSAGAGEGPQHF.

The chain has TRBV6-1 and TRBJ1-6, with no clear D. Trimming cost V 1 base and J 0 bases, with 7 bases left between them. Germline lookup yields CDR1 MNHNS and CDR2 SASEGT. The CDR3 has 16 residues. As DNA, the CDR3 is TGTGCCAGCAGTGAAGGGAGGAGCTCCTATAATTCACCCCTCCACTTT. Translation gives CASSEGRSSYNSPLHF.

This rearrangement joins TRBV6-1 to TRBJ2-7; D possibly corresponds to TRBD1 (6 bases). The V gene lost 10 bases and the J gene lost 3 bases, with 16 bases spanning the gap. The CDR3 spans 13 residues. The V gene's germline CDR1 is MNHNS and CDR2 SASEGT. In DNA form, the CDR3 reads TGTGCCATCCTTGGGGACACCTTCTACGAGCAGTACTTC. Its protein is CAILGDTFYEQYF.

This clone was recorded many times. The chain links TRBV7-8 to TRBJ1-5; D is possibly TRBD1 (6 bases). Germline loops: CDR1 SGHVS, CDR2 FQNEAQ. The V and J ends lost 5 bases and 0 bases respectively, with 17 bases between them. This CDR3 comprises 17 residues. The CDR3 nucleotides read TGTGCCAGCAGCCGCGAACCCAACAGGGTTAGCAATCAGCCCCAGCATTTT. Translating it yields CASSREPNRVSNQPQHF.

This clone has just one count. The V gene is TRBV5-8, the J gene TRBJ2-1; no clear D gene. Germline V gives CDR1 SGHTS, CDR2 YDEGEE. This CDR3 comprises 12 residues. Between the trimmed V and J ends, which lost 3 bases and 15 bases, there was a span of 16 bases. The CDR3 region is CASSSQAGRAFF. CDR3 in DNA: TGTGCCAGCAGCTCGCAGGCCGGACGAGCGTTCTTC.

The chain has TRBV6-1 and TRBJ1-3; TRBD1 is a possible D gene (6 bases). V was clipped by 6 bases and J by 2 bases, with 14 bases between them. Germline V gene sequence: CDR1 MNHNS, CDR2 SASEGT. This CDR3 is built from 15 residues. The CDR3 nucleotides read TGTGCCAGCAGATCTGGACAGTACCCTGGAAACACCATATATTTT. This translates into CASRSGQYPGNTIYF.

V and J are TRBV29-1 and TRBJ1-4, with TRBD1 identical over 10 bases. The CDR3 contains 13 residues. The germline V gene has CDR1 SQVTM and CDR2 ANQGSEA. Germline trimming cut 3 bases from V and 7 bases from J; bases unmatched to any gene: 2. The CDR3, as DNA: TGCAGCGTTGAGGGGGACAGGGGTGAAAAACTGTTTTTT. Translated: CSVEGDRGEKLFF.

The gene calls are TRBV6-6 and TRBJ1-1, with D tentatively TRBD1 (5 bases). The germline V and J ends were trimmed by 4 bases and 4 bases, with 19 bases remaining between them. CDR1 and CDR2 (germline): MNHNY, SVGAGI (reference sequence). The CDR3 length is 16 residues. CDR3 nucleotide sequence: TGTGCCAGCAGTTCTCCAGATGGGACTCCCTCCACTGAAGCTTTCTTT. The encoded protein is CASSSPDGTPSTEAFF.

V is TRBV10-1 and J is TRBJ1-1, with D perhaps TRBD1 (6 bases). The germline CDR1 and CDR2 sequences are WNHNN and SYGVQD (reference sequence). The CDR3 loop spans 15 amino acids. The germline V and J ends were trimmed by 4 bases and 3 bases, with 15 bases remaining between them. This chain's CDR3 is CASSAGGGWDTEAFF. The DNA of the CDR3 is TGCGCCAGCAGTGCTGGGGGCGGCTGGGACACTGAAGCTTTCTTT.

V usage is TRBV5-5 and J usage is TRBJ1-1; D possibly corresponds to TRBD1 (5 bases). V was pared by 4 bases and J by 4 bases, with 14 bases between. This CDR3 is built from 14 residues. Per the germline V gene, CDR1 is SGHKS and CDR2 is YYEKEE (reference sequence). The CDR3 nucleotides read TGTGCCAGCAGCGGCAACGGGGGACTCACTGAAGCTTTCTTT. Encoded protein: CASSGNGGLTEAFF.

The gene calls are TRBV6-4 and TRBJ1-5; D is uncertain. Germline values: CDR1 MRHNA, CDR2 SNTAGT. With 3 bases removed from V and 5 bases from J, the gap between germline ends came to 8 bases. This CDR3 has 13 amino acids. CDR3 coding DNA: TGTGCCAGCAGTGAGGATATTGATCAGCCCCAGCATTTT. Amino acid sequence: CASSEDIDQPQHF.

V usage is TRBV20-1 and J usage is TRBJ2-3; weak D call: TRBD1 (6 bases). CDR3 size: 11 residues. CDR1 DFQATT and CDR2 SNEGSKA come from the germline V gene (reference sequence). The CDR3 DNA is TGCGGGGGCGGAGGCACAGATACGCAGTATTTT. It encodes CGGGGTDTQYF.

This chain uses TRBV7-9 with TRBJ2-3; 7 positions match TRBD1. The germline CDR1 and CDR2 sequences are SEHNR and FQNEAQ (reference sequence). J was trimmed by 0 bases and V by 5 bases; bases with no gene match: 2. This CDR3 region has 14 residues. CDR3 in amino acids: CASSRTGSTDTQYF. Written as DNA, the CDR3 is TGTGCCAGCAGCCGGACAGGCAGCACAGATACGCAGTATTTT. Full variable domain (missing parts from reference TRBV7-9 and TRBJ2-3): DTGVSQNPRHKITKRGQNVTFRCDPISEHNRLYWYRQTLGQGPEFLTYFQNEAQLEKSRLLSDRFSAERPKGSFSTLEIQRTEQGDSAMYLCASSRTGSTDTQYFGPGTRLTVL.

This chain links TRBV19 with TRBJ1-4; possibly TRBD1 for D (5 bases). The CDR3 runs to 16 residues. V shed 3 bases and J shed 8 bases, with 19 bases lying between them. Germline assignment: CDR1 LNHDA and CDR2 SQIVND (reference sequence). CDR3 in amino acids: CASSILGPGPREKLFF. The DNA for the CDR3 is TGTGCCAGTAGTATCTTGGGGCCGGGGCCTAGGGAAAAACTGTTTTTT.

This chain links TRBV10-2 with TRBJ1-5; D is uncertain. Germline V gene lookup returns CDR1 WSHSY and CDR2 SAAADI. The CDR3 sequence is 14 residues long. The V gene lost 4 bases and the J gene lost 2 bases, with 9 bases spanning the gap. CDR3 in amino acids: CASSVSGRNQPQHF. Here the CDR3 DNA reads TGCGCCAGCAGTGTTTCAGGCCGCAATCAGCCCCAGCATTTT.